The TCR beta chain described here comes from a study of shared clonotypes between healthy human individuals. About the research overall: Per donor, three plates held CD4 naive cells, three held CD4 memory, two held CD8 naive and one held CD8 memory. Study-level findings and limits: The sole specimen, blood, was sampled, and tissue repertoires likely differ.

CD4+ cell separation produced CD45RA+ naive and CD45RA-negative memory subsets. This clone was recorded many times. Its target is not known. This CDR3 contains 15 residues. The trim removed 4 bases at V and 9 bases at J, leaving 9 bases unmatched. Germline CDR1 reads SGHRS; CDR2 reads YFSETQ. Every subset had its genomic DNA shared out evenly among several immunoSEQ plates. The protocol was immunoSEQ multiplex PCR, while the TCRdb copy is restricted to in-frame clones and leaves out a portion. The data show 640,000 or so clones, less than 80% seen once. This chain connects TRBV5-1 to TRBJ2-1; 11 bases are a match to TRBD2. This clonotype originated in a woman aged 25-40 years in good health. The sequenced sample consisted of memory CD4+ T cells sorted from blood. Subset of the sample: CD45RA-negative fraction. The CDR3 nucleotides are TGCGCCAGCAGCCCTGTAGCGGGAGGGCAAAGTGAGCAGTTCTTC. Its translation: CASSPVAGGQSEQFF. The full variable domain, its missing parts supplied by reference TRBV5-1 and TRBJ2-1, is KAGVTQTPRYLIKTRGQQVTLSCSPISGHRSVSWYQQTPGQGLQFLFEYFSETQRNKGNFPGRFSGRQFSNSRSEMNVSTLELGDSALYLCASSPVAGGQSEQFFGPGTRLTVL.